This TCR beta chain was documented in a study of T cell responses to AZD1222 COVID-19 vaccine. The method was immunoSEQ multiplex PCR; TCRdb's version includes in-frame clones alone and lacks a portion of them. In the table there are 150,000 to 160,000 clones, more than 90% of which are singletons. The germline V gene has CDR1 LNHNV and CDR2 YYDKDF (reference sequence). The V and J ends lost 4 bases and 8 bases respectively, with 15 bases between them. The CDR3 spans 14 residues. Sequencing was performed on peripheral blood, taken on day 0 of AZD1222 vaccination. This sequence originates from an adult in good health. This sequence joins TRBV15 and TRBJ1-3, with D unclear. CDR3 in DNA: TGTGCCACCAGCAATCCCGCAGGTGCATACACCATATATTTT. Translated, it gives CATSNPAGAYTIYF.